These 15 T cell receptor beta chains share one sample of origin, sequenced in a study of blood T cell repertoires in COVID-19. The assay was immunoSEQ multiplex PCR, and TCRdb's table has in-frame clones only and misses some. The sample includes tens of thousands of clones, more than 85% seen only once; the top ten take roughly 2.2%. Sample: peripheral blood. Receptors originate from a human donor with active COVID-19. The donor label of this sample is uncertain.

Remarks on this clone: The junction and the germline gene differ at one end; a read error may be behind it. The genes are TRBV6-1 and TRBJ1-5; D uncertain. The CDR3 consists of 18 residues. Germline CDR1 and CDR2: MNHNS and SASEGT. The CDR3 coding sequence is TGTGCCAGCAGCGAAGACCTAAGGGAGGCAGGTAGCACTCAGCCCCAGCATTTT. Its translation: CASSEDLREAGSTQPQHF.

The rearrangement uses TRBV24-1 and TRBJ2-1; 10 nucleotides agree with TRBD1. Germline loops: CDR1 KGHDR, CDR2 SFDVKD. The CDR3 is made up of 15 amino acids. Unmatched junction bases numbered 7, after V lost 4 bases and J lost 8 bases. The CDR3: CATSDAGTGADEQFF. Here the CDR3 DNA reads TGTGCCACCAGTGACGCCGGGACAGGGGCTGATGAGCAGTTCTTC.

The chain is built from TRBV5-5 and TRBJ2-1, with TRBD2 matching 11 bases. V was clipped by 4 bases and J by 4 bases; unmatched bases: 7. Germline V gene lookup returns CDR1 SGHKS and CDR2 YYEKEE (reference sequence). The CDR3 is made up of 16 amino acids. The CDR3 here is CASSPLTSGVYNEQFF. The CDR3, as DNA: TGTGCCAGCAGCCCTCTGACTAGCGGGGTGTACAATGAGCAGTTCTTC.

The chain uses TRBV2 and TRBJ2-3; D is uncertain. V was clipped by 4 bases and J by 6 bases, with 14 bases between them. This CDR3 contains 14 residues. The germline V gene encodes CDR1 SNHLY and CDR2 FYNNEI. Here the CDR3 DNA reads TGTGCCAGCAGTGCGGAGCTTAACACGGATACGCAGTATTTT. This encodes CASSAELNTDTQYF.

This chain links TRBV23-1 with TRBJ2-1; 8 nucleotides agree with TRBD1. TRBV23-1 has ORF status, its function being uncertain. This CDR3 has 15 amino acids. The junction had 5 bases not matched to a gene; V was cut back by 2 bases and J by 5 bases. The chain's CDR3 is CASSQGSGGHNEQFF. The CDR3 nucleotides are TGCGCCAGCAGTCAAGGGTCAGGGGGCCACAATGAGCAGTTCTTC.

The CDR3 nucleotides read TGTGCCAGCAGCTCCCTCCTACAGGGTTTTGGAGAAAAACTGTTTTTT. Translating it yields CASSSLLQGFGEKLFF. The chain couples TRBV7-6 to TRBJ1-4; D might be TRBD1 (6 bases). Germline CDR1 SGHVS, CDR2 FNYEAQ. The CDR3 runs to 16 residues. Trimming removed 4 bases from V and 8 bases from J, with 20 bases in between.

This clone was observed a single time. The V call is TRBV18, the J call TRBJ2-3, with 7 bases lining up with TRBD2. The J segment lost 3 bases and the V segment lost 4 bases, leaving 7 bases of the junction unmatched. From germline, CDR1 is KGHSH and CDR2 LQKENI. This CDR3 contains 15 residues. DNA of the CDR3: TGTGCCAGCTCACACCGGGGGGAAAGGACAGATACGCAGTATTTT. It encodes CASSHRGERTDTQYF.

The chain links TRBV27 to TRBJ2-5; the D gene is possibly TRBD2 (6 bases). CDR3 length: 16 residues. Deletions cut 6 bases from V and 5 bases from J, with 22 bases between. The germline gives CDR1 MNHEY, CDR2 SMNVEV (reference sequence). CDR3 in DNA: TGTGCCAGCAGCCGTTCTTATAGCGGTAGCGAGGAGACCCAGTACTTC. Its protein product is CASSRSYSGSEETQYF.

The chain links TRBV11-3 to TRBJ2-1; 8 positions match TRBD2. Trimming removed 5 bases from V and 10 bases from J; junction bases left unmatched: 7. Germline CDR1 SGHNT, CDR2 YENEEA. The CDR3 is 13 amino acids. The CDR3 region is CASSPLSGGEQFF. The DNA of the CDR3 is TGTGCCAGCAGCCCCCTCAGCGGGGGCGAGCAGTTCTTC.

The V call is TRBV5-6, the J call TRBJ1-5; 8 bases are a match to TRBD1. J gave up 0 bases and V 0 bases, and 2 bases lay outside the gene matches. The CDR3 extends over 16 amino acids. CDR1 SGHDT and CDR2 YYEEEE come from the germline V gene. The CDR3 coding sequence is TGTGCCAGCAGCTTGGGGGGGACAGGTAGCAATCAGCCCCAGCATTTT. It translates to CASSLGGTGSNQPQHF.

The chain recombines TRBV19 with TRBJ2-5; TRBD1 is a possible D gene (6 bases). Germline V gene lookup returns CDR1 LNHDA and CDR2 SQIVND (reference sequence). The ends were cut back, 4 bases at V and 3 bases at J, with 6 bases in the middle. The CDR3 sequence is 12 residues long. CDR3 coding DNA: TGTGCCAGTAGTAACAGGGAAGAGACCCAGTACTTC. Amino acids: CASSNREETQYF.

This chain connects TRBV9 to TRBJ2-3; TRBD2 matches at 16 bases. Germline assignment: CDR1 SGDLS and CDR2 YYNGEE. There are 17 residues in the CDR3. V was pared by 5 bases and J by 8 bases, with 11 bases of the junction left unmatched. DNA of the CDR3: TGTGCCAGCAGTGGGACTAGCGGGGGGGCAGTCGGAGGTACGCAGTATTTT. This codes for CASSGTSGGAVGGTQYF.

V gene TRBV4-3 combines with J gene TRBJ2-3; D is uncertain. CDR3 length: 14 residues. CDR1 LGHNA and CDR2 YSLEER come from the germline V gene. V lost 4 bases and J lost 1, with 9 bases in between. Here the CDR3 reads CASSLRGGTDTQYF. CDR3 DNA: TGCGCCAGCAGCCTGAGAGGCGGCACAGATACGCAGTATTTT.

The chain uses TRBV3-1 (or the pseudogene TRBV3-2) and TRBJ1-2; D not resolved. Trimming shortened V by 0 bases and J by 6 bases, and 11 bases separated the two germline ends. This CDR3 region has 14 residues. Germline CDR1 LGHDT, CDR2 YNNKEL (reference sequence). As DNA, the CDR3 is TGTGCCAGCAGCCAAGACCGCTCTGGGCATGGCTACACCTTC. This translates into CASSQDRSGHGYTF.

The chain links TRBV10-1 to TRBJ2-1, with 9 positions matching TRBD2. The germline gives CDR1 WNHNN, CDR2 SYGVQD (reference sequence). J gave up 5 bases and V 2 bases, and 4 bases lay outside the gene matches. This CDR3 has 15 residues. DNA for the CDR3: TGCGCCAGCAGTGAGGACGCGGGGGGGGACAATGAGCAGTTCTTC. As protein: CASSEDAGGDNEQFF.